This T cell receptor beta chain was documented in a study of T cell changes during pregnancy in multiple sclerosis. Profiled with immunoSEQ multiplex PCR; TCRdb holds only in-frame clones, not every one. In the table there are over 60,000 clones, 75% to 95% of which are singletons. The CDR3 extends over 15 amino acids. V was pared by 0 bases and J by 5 bases, with 11 bases between. Germline V gene lookup returns CDR1 SGHNT and CDR2 YYREEE (reference sequence). Source: peripheral blood, taken in the third trimester of pregnancy. This chain joins TRBV5-4 and TRBJ1-4; D is perhaps TRBD1 (6 bases). This receptor was taken from a female donor in good health, enrolled as a control in a pregnancy study. CDR3 nucleotide sequence: TGTGCCAGCAGCTTGGAACGGCAGGGGAATGAAAAACTGTTTTTT. Residues: CASSLERQGNEKLFF. Looking up the rest from reference TRBV5-4 and TRBJ1-4 gives the full variable domain: ETGVTQSPTHLIKTRGQQVTLRCSSQSGHNTVSWYQQALGQGPQFIFQYYREEENGRGNFPPRFSGLQFPNYSSELNVNALELDDSALYLCASSLERQGNEKLFFGSGTQLSVL.